Listed below are T cell receptor beta chains from one sample, sequenced in a study of breast tumors, draining lymph nodes, adjacent tissues. TCRdb re-analysed the multiplex PCR reads in MiXCR, keeping a single row per CDR3 protein. The table has over 200,000 distinct CDR3 sequences, approximately 36% seen once. The material sequenced was axillary lymph node tissue. The receptors stem from a female donor with breast cancer. Some clones in this sample may be carry-over from other donors' samples. Both conserved end residues are trimmed from each CDR3.

cdr3_length: 9
j_call: TRBJ1-1
v_call: TRBV11-2
cdr3_aa: ASSSGDVRF

cdr3_length: 12
j_call: TRBJ1-1
v_call: TRBV6-6
cdr3_aa: ASSYSRGNTEAF

cdr3_length: 15
j_call: TRBJ2-6
v_call: TRBV24-1
cdr3_aa: ATSDSLRGSGANVLT

cdr3_length: 10
j_call: TRBJ2-2
v_call: TRBV18
cdr3_aa: ASSPETGELF

cdr3_length: 10
j_call: TRBJ1-4
v_call: TRBV6-5
cdr3_aa: ASSPPGGKLF

cdr3_length: 13
j_call: TRBJ1-6
v_call: TRBV15
cdr3_aa: ATSRDYQGSSPLH

cdr3_length: 11
j_call: TRBJ1-5
v_call: TRBV10-3
cdr3_aa: ASRGAGGGPQH

cdr3_length: 10
j_call: TRBJ2-7
v_call: TRBV10-2
cdr3_aa: ASSGTPYEQY

cdr3_length: 12
j_call: TRBJ2-1
v_call: TRBV2
cdr3_aa: ASSEGGARDEQF

cdr3_length: 12
j_call: TRBJ2-3
v_call: TRBV6-5
cdr3_aa: ASTHQPTGHTQY

cdr3_length: 10
j_call: TRBJ2-3
v_call: TRBV30
cdr3_aa: AWNLKRDTQY

cdr3_length: 14
j_call: TRBJ1-5
v_call: TRBV4-1
cdr3_aa: ASSQAPSLPDLNRH

cdr3_length: 13
j_call: TRBJ2-6
v_call: TRBV6-2/TRBV6-3
cdr3_aa: ASSGQISGANVLT

cdr3_length: 9
j_call: TRBJ1-5
v_call: TRBV28
cdr3_aa: ASRGPGPQH

cdr3_length: 11
j_call: TRBJ1-4
v_call: TRBV2
cdr3_aa: ASSETANEKLF

cdr3_length: 11
j_call: TRBJ2-7
v_call: TRBV19
cdr3_aa: ASSIKGRYEQY

cdr3_length: 11
j_call: TRBJ2-7
v_call: TRBV11-3
cdr3_aa: ASSIRPGWEQY

cdr3_length: 10
j_call: TRBJ2-1
v_call: TRBV18
cdr3_aa: ASSPQANEQF

cdr3_length: 14
j_call: TRBJ2-1
v_call: TRBV2
cdr3_aa: ASSLRPTSSYNEQL

cdr3_length: 9
j_call: TRBJ1-6
v_call: TRBV29-1
cdr3_aa: SRDTYSPLH

cdr3_length: 12
j_call: TRBJ1-4
v_call: TRBV10-2
cdr3_aa: ASSSQGENEKLF

cdr3_length: 14
j_call: TRBJ2-2
v_call: TRBV18
cdr3_aa: ASSEDSAMNTGELF

cdr3_length: 10
j_call: TRBJ2-1
v_call: TRBV2
cdr3_aa: ASSQDSYEQF

cdr3_length: 13
j_call: TRBJ2-6
v_call: TRBV11-2
cdr3_aa: ASSLSGLGANVLT

cdr3_length: 14
j_call: TRBJ2-1
v_call: TRBV3-1
cdr3_aa: ASSQLSGRSDNEQF

cdr3_length: 16
j_call: TRBJ2-3
v_call: TRBV19
cdr3_aa: ASSIVAGTGASTDTQY

cdr3_length: 12
j_call: TRBJ1-5
v_call: TRBV15
cdr3_aa: AISSSGGGETQH

cdr3_length: 12
j_call: TRBJ1-2
v_call: TRBV7-2
cdr3_aa: ASSLGGGGLGYT

cdr3_length: 15
j_call: TRBJ2-1
v_call: TRBV24-1
cdr3_aa: ASTVGLAGAGYNEQS

cdr3_length: 13
j_call: TRBJ2-1
v_call: TRBV19
cdr3_aa: ASNPSGSSYNEQF

cdr3_length: 13
j_call: TRBJ2-1
v_call: TRBV25-1
cdr3_aa: ASSDSGAGFPVRF

cdr3_length: 10
j_call: TRBJ2-7
v_call: TRBV10-3
cdr3_aa: ATGQGAREQY

cdr3_length: 14
j_call: TRBJ2-1
v_call: TRBV7-3
cdr3_aa: ASSLTRLKGYNEQF

cdr3_length: 14
j_call: TRBJ2-2
v_call: TRBV7-2
cdr3_aa: ASSLMTGVRTGELF

cdr3_length: 14
j_call: TRBJ2-1
v_call: TRBV20-1
cdr3_aa: SARVASGLSYNEQF

cdr3_length: 10
j_call: TRBJ1-6
v_call: TRBV19
cdr3_aa: ASSIESSPLH

cdr3_length: 12
j_call: TRBJ2-7
v_call: TRBV20-1
cdr3_aa: SAREGTYSYEQY

cdr3_length: 11
j_call: TRBJ1-2
v_call: TRBV13
cdr3_aa: ASSLRVQSGYT

cdr3_length: 14
j_call: TRBJ1-6
v_call: TRBV5-1
cdr3_aa: ASSLRIGTGPGALH

cdr3_length: 13
j_call: TRBJ1-2
v_call: TRBV29-1
cdr3_aa: SVEGLGQGVYGYT

cdr3_length: 15
j_call: TRBJ2-2
v_call: TRBV20-1
cdr3_aa: SARGPAGGSNTGELF

cdr3_length: 12
j_call: TRBJ2-3
v_call: TRBV19
cdr3_aa: ASSTGGSTDTQY

cdr3_length: 12
j_call: TRBJ2-3
v_call: TRBV11-3
cdr3_aa: ASSLGGYTDTQY

cdr3_length: 12
j_call: TRBJ1-2
v_call: TRBV2
cdr3_aa: ASTPRGANYGYT

cdr3_length: 12
j_call: TRBJ1-4
v_call: TRBV5-1
cdr3_aa: ASSWDRANEKLF